This T cell receptor beta chain came from a study of blood T cell repertoires in COVID-19. Study as a whole: Material from acute and convalescent COVID-19 was sourced from the United States, Italy and Spain.

This clone has just one count. As processed by the authors: Reference gene primer amplification gave nucleated cell count estimates. Some clones are missing from TCRdb's copy, which holds only in-frame ones; the method was immunoSEQ multiplex PCR. For V, J and clone size, that table is used; D and trimming come from the DNA. The sample contains around 130,000 clones, approximately 87% of which appear only once. The CDR3 length is 14 residues. Trimming took off 1 base at V and 3 bases at J, with 9 bases between the two ends. The germline gives CDR1 LGHNA, CDR2 YNFKEQ. Specimen: peripheral blood. The chain uses TRBV4-2 and TRBJ1-2; weak D call: TRBD1 (6 bases). The clonotype originates from a woman aged 55-70 years with acute or convalescent COVID-19. The CDR3 nucleotides read TGTGCCAGCAGCCAAGGTGAGGGGGACTATGGCTACACCTTC. Translation gives CASSQGEGDYGYTF.